Listed here are 14 T cell receptor beta chains from one sample, sequenced in a study of T-cell reconstitution after alpha-beta-depleted transplantation in children. Preparation of the TCRbeta library used unique molecular identifiers. TCRdb fed the PCR reads into MiXCR, producing one record per CDR3 protein. Among around 370,000 distinct CDR3 sequences listed, around 15% were seen once. The starting material was PBMCs, mostly from graft donor cells, obtained 360 days after TCRalphabeta/CD19-depleted stem cell transplant. The receptors originated from a male patient between 2 and 10 years old who had a stem cell transplant for acute lymphoblastic leukemia, so the T cells may come from the graft donor.

J is TRBJ2-5 and V is TRBV4-1; D uncertain. The CDR3 covers 13 residues. The V gene's germline CDR1 is MGHRA and CDR2 YSYEKL. Trimming took 1 base from V and 5 from J, leaving 8 bases between them. The CDR3 DNA reads TGCGCCAGCAGCCAAGCCCATCATGAGACCCAGTACTTC. It encodes CASSQAHHETQYF.

This chain joins TRBV20-1 and TRBJ2-1, with 12 bases aligning to TRBD2. With 4 bases clipped from V and 0 bases from J, the junction kept 16 bases outside the gene matches. The V gene's germline CDR1 is DFQATT and CDR2 SNEGSKA (reference sequence). CDR3 length: 20 residues. This CDR3 reads CSANGFWGLAGGTSYNEQFF. CDR3 in DNA: TGCAGTGCTAATGGGTTTTGGGGCCTAGCGGGAGGGACCTCCTACAATGAGCAGTTCTTC.

The chain recombines TRBV15 with TRBJ2-3; unclear D gene. The length of the CDR3 is 15 residues. Looked up from germline, CDR1 is LNHNV and CDR2 is YYDKDF (reference sequence). V lost 3 bases, J lost 2 bases, and 12 bases lay in between. The CDR3 spells CATSRASKITDTQYF. CDR3 sequence (DNA): TGTGCCACCAGCAGGGCCTCGAAAATCACAGATACGCAGTATTTT. Together with reference TRBV15 and TRBJ2-3, the CDR3 gives the full variable domain: DAMVIQNPRYQVTQFGKPVTLSCSQTLNHNVMYWYQQKSSQAPKLLFHYYDKDFNNEADTPDNFQSRRPNTSFCFLDIRSPGLGDTAMYLCATSRASKITDTQYFGPGTRLTVL.

This chain joins TRBV7-8 and TRBJ2-7; D is unclear. CDR1 is SGHVS and CDR2 is FQNEAQ in the germline V gene. The CDR3 spans 13 residues. V was trimmed by 4 bases and J by 4 bases, leaving 11 bases between them. CDR3 loop: CASSSPSGYEQYF. The DNA of the CDR3 is TGTGCCAGCAGCTCCCCCTCTGGTTACGAGCAGTACTTC.

V usage is TRBV29-1 and J usage is TRBJ2-3; TRBD2 might be the D (6 bases). CDR3 length: 13 amino acids. V was trimmed by 0 bases and J by 4 bases, leaving 8 bases between them. Germline V gives CDR1 SQVTM, CDR2 ANQGSEA. DNA of the CDR3: TGCAGCGTTGAAGATGGGACTCCAGATACGCAGTATTTT. It is translated as CSVEDGTPDTQYF.

The V gene is TRBV20-1, the J gene TRBJ2-5; TRBD2 matches at 7 bases. The germline V gene has CDR1 DFQATT and CDR2 SNEGSKA (reference sequence). The V segment lost 6 bases and the J segment 5 bases; nucleotides outside the gene matches: 6. The CDR3 is 12 amino acids. The CDR3, as DNA: TGCAGTGCAGCTGGGGGGGGGGAGACCCAGTACTTC. Translated: CSAAGGGETQYF.

The V call is TRBV6-5, the J call TRBJ2-7; D ambiguous. CDR1 and CDR2 (germline): MNHEY, SVGAGI. There are 11 residues in the CDR3. V was clipped by 7 bases and J by 4 bases, with 8 bases between them. For the CDR3, the DNA is TGTGCCAGCACGAAAGAATACGAGCAGTACTTC. Protein sequence: CASTKEYEQYF.

This clonotype was seen once. J is TRBJ2-1 and V is TRBV11-3; the match to TRBD2 covers 8 bases. There are 15 residues in the CDR3. Looked up from germline, CDR1 is SGHNT and CDR2 is YENEEA. The ends lost 3 bases at V and 6 bases at J; junction bases unmatched: 7. CDR3 residues: CASSFGLAGFNEQFF. The DNA of the CDR3 is TGTGCCAGCAGCTTCGGCCTAGCGGGTTTCAATGAGCAGTTCTTC.

The rearrangement joins TRBV5-1 to TRBJ1-5; D gene uncertain. The CDR3 totals 15 residues. Germline loops: CDR1 SGHRS, CDR2 YFSETQ. V was cut by 0 bases and J by 3 bases, with 10 bases left in between. As DNA, the CDR3 is TGCGCCAGCAGCTTGGGGGGAGAATTCAATCAGCCCCAGCATTTT. It is translated as CASSLGGEFNQPQHF.

This clonotype was counted once. This may be a read error: a much more frequent sequence differs by one nucleotide. V is TRBV5-1 and J is TRBJ2-2, with a weak D call TRBD2 (5 bases). Germline CDR1 reads SGHRS; CDR2 reads YFSETQ. The CDR3 covers 15 residues. The CDR3: CASRPRITNTGELIF. The CDR3 region has the DNA TGCGCCAGCAGGCCCAGGATCACGAACACCGGGGAGCTGATTTTT.

This clonotype has at least ten counts. CDR3 bases: TGCGCCAGCACCCGGATGCGAGACACCGGGGAGCTGTTTTTT. It translates to CASTRMRDTGELFF. The chain carries TRBV5-1 and TRBJ2-2; no clear D gene. V was cut by 6 bases and J by 3 bases, with 12 bases left in between. Germline CDR1 is SGHRS and CDR2 is YFSETQ. This CDR3 is 14 amino acids long.

The rearrangement uses TRBV6-1 and TRBJ2-5, with 7 bases lining up with TRBD1. The CDR3 spans 14 residues. In germline, CDR1 is MNHNS, CDR2 SASEGT. Unmatched junction bases numbered 6, after V lost 4 bases and J lost 4 bases. The chain's CDR3 is CASSVVRGRETQYF. The CDR3 DNA reads as TGTGCCAGCAGTGTCGTGAGGGGGCGAGAGACCCAGTACTTC.

This clonotype came up a few times. This chain links TRBV5-1 with TRBJ2-2; D is possibly TRBD2 (5 bases). This CDR3 spans 16 amino acids. V dropped 4 bases and J dropped 2 bases, with 15 bases sitting between them. Germline V gene sequence: CDR1 SGHRS, CDR2 YFSETQ. For the CDR3, the DNA is TGCGCCAGCAGCAGGTACCCTAGCCATAACACCGGGGAGCTGTTTTTT. Translating gives CASSRYPSHNTGELFF.

Only a few counts were recorded for this clonotype. The chain joins TRBV7-2 to TRBJ2-5; 9 bases line up with TRBD2. The germline gives CDR1 SGHTA, CDR2 FQGNSA. J lost 5 bases, V lost 7 bases, and 8 bases had no gene match. The CDR3 consists of 14 residues. The CDR3 DNA reads TGTGCCAGCATCAGTAGCGGGAGAGGGGAGACCCAGTACTTC. It encodes CASISSGRGETQYF.